This T cell receptor (beta chain) was obtained from a study of blood T cell repertoires in COVID-19. The overall study: The study drew acute and convalescent COVID-19 samples from the United States, Italy and Spain. PBMCs, B-cell-depleted T cells, or T cells provided the cDNA or gDNA that made up the material.

The CDR3 runs 14 residues. Germline CDR1 and CDR2: SGHTA and FQGNSA. With 5 bases removed from V and 1 base from J, the gap between germline ends came to 11 bases. Original methodology: Estimation of nucleated cell counts was performed using reference gene primer amplification. Using immunoSEQ multiplex PCR, the repertoire was profiled, and TCRdb retains in-frame clones only, with some absent. The V and J calls and clone size were taken over from that table, and D and trimming were inferred from the DNA. The sample includes about 140,000 clones, approximately 84% of them seen just once. The sample taken for sequencing was peripheral blood. This TCR was recovered from a woman of 80 years or more in a cohort sampled during active or convalescent COVID-19. This rearrangement joins TRBV7-2 to TRBJ1-1, with D hard to call. The CDR3 DNA follows: TGTGCCAGCAGCGCCGCTGGAGGGAACACTGAAGCTTTCTTT. Translated, it gives CASSAAGGNTEAFF. Drawing the rest from reference TRBV7-2 and TRBJ1-1, the complete variable domain is GAGVSQSPSNKVTEKGKDVELRCDPISGHTALYWYRQSLGQGLEFLIYFQGNSAPDKSGLPSDRFSAERTGGSVSTLTIQRTQQEDSAVYLCASSAAGGNTEAFFGQGTRLTVV.